This T cell receptor beta chain was documented in a study of CD8+ T cells in alopecia areata. Study overall: Those patients who were treated received oral tofacitinib, which was given at 5 to 10 mg twice daily for moderate-to-severe alopecia areata. The share of scalp area affected provided the severity score for treated patients.

The germline gives CDR1 LGHNA, CDR2 YNFKEQ. The CDR3 is made up of 16 amino acids. Trimming cost V 0 bases and J 10 bases; bases outside gene matches: 11. Sequencing templates came from extracted RNA that was reverse transcribed into cDNA. Repertoires were generated with immunoSEQ multiplex PCR, while TCRdb's copy carries only in-frame clones and drops some. The sample shows about 140,000 clones, roughly four fifths of them seen only once. Treatment described: oral pan-JAK inhibitor, 5-10 mg twice daily. Samples from alopecia areata patients were lesional scalp punch biopsies and peripheral blood. Investigators sorted PBMCs to obtain both CD4+ and CD8+ T cells.

The V gene is TRBV4-2, the J gene TRBJ1-5; 8 bases fit TRBD1. The source of this sequence is a human donor with alopecia areata. The sequencing used CD8+ T cells sorted from blood, collected at week 4, from a patient treated with tofacitinib. CDR3 region: CASSQEGTGTIKPQHF. As DNA, the CDR3 is TGTGCCAGCAGCCAAGAGGGGACAGGCACAATCAAACCCCAGCATTTT.